This is a list of T cell receptor beta chains from one sample in a study of T cell repertoires in cytomegalovirus infection. MiXCR, applied by TCRdb to the reads, yields one record per CDR3 protein. This sample has a few hundred thousand distinct CDR3 sequences, with under 25% found just once. The sequenced sample was CD8+ T cells from PBMCs. These receptors were obtained from a human donor in good health (CMV status not recorded). Some clones in this sample may be carry-over from other donors' samples. The CDR3 runs from the conserved cysteine through the conserved F or W. D genes are given only for firm matches. Clone size is not always given. Where it is, it says once, few, many or a class for expanded clones.

len: 15; j_gene: TRBJ1-6; abundance: .; v_gene: TRBV19; d_gene: .; CDR3aa: CASSIGTAHNSPLHF; CDR3nt: TGTGCCAGTAGTATAGGGACAGCTCATAATTCACCCCTCCACTTT
len: 13; j_gene: TRBJ2-1; abundance: many; v_gene: TRBV10-3; d_gene: .; CDR3aa: CATGNRESDEQFF; CDR3nt: TGTGCCACGGGCAACAGGGAGTCCGATGAGCAGTTCTTC
len: 16; j_gene: TRBJ2-6; abundance: .; v_gene: TRBV28; d_gene: TRBD1; CDR3aa: CASSLYDRAGANVLTF; CDR3nt: TGTGCCAGCAGTCTCTACGACAGGGCTGGGGCCAACGTCCTGACTTTC
len: 14; j_gene: TRBJ2-5; abundance: .; v_gene: TRBV20-1; d_gene: TRBD2; CDR3aa: CSARLAGIQETQYF; CDR3nt: TGCAGTGCGAGACTAGCGGGTATCCAAGAGACCCAGTACTTC
len: 14; j_gene: TRBJ2-7; abundance: few; v_gene: TRBV6-2/TRBV6-3; d_gene: .; CDR3aa: CASSYDPLIYEQYF; CDR3nt: TGTGCCAGCAGTTACGACCCGTTGATCTACGAGCAGTACTTC
len: 12; j_gene: TRBJ2-1; abundance: many; v_gene: TRBV7-6; d_gene: .; CDR3aa: CASSSLGRGEFF; CDR3nt: TGTGCCAGCAGCTCCCTAGGGCGGGGAGAGTTCTTC
len: 16; j_gene: TRBJ1-5; abundance: few; v_gene: TRBV19; d_gene: TRBD1; CDR3aa: CASSIAGTDSNQPQHF; CDR3nt: TGTGCCAGTAGTATTGCCGGGACAGATAGCAATCAGCCCCAGCATTTT
len: 15; j_gene: TRBJ1-5; abundance: .; v_gene: TRBV12-3/TRBV12-4; d_gene: .; CDR3aa: CASSWTAYSNQPQHF; CDR3nt: TGTGCCAGCAGCTGGACAGCGTATAGCAATCAGCCCCAGCATTTT
len: 14; j_gene: TRBJ1-1; abundance: many; v_gene: TRBV5-6; d_gene: .; CDR3aa: CASSLVSSYTEAFF; CDR3nt: TGTGCCAGCAGCTTGGTGAGTTCGTACACTGAAGCTTTCTTT
len: 14; j_gene: TRBJ1-2; abundance: .; v_gene: TRBV7-8; d_gene: .; CDR3aa: CASSPILIPGGYTF; CDR3nt: TGTGCCAGCAGCCCAATCTTGATCCCTGGGGGCTACACCTTC
len: 15; j_gene: TRBJ2-7; abundance: .; v_gene: TRBV4-1; d_gene: .; CDR3aa: CASSQEGSSSYEQYF; CDR3nt: TGCGCCAGCAGCCAAGAAGGCTCGAGCTCCTACGAGCAGTACTTC
len: 14; j_gene: TRBJ1-1; abundance: .; v_gene: TRBV28; d_gene: .; CDR3aa: CASSFHHPGTEAFF; CDR3nt: TGTGCCAGCAGTTTTCACCACCCGGGCACTGAAGCTTTCTTT
len: 16; j_gene: TRBJ2-3; abundance: few; v_gene: TRBV7-9; d_gene: TRBD2; CDR3aa: CASSGTSGGHTDTQYF; CDR3nt: TGTGCCAGCAGTGGGACTAGCGGGGGGCATACAGATACGCAGTATTTT
len: 13; j_gene: TRBJ2-1; abundance: .; v_gene: TRBV5-1; d_gene: .; CDR3aa: CASQASSYNEQFF; CDR3nt: TGCGCCAGCCAGGCTAGCTCCTACAATGAGCAGTTCTTC
len: 16; j_gene: TRBJ2-5; abundance: .; v_gene: TRBV20-1; d_gene: TRBD2; CDR3aa: CSARDLLAGGYETQYF; CDR3nt: TGCAGTGCTAGAGATTTGTTAGCGGGGGGTTATGAGACCCAGTACTTC
len: 14; j_gene: TRBJ1-2; abundance: many; v_gene: TRBV6-5; d_gene: .; CDR3aa: CASSSTGTNYGYTF; CDR3nt: TGTGCCAGCAGCTCCACCGGGACAAACTATGGCTACACCTTC
len: 13; j_gene: TRBJ1-1; abundance: .; v_gene: TRBV20-1; d_gene: .; CDR3aa: CSALDRRTAEAFF; CDR3nt: TGCAGTGCTTTAGACAGACGAACGGCTGAAGCTTTCTTT
len: 15; j_gene: TRBJ2-1; abundance: few; v_gene: TRBV6-2/TRBV6-3; d_gene: TRBD2; CDR3aa: CASSYGTSGVDEQFF; CDR3nt: TGTGCCAGCAGTTACGGGACTAGCGGGGTCGATGAGCAGTTCTTC
len: 15; j_gene: TRBJ2-3; abundance: few; v_gene: TRBV11-2; d_gene: .; CDR3aa: CASSVGGARTDTQYF; CDR3nt: TGTGCCAGCAGCGTTGGGGGGGCCCGAACAGATACGCAGTATTTT
len: 16; j_gene: TRBJ2-3; abundance: many; v_gene: TRBV7-2; d_gene: .; CDR3aa: CASSLFDQPSTDTQYF; CDR3nt: TGTGCCAGCAGCTTATTTGATCAGCCCAGCACAGATACGCAGTATTTT
len: 13; j_gene: TRBJ1-2; abundance: .; v_gene: TRBV14; d_gene: .; CDR3aa: CASSQWWSYGYTF; CDR3nt: TGTGCCAGCAGCCAGTGGTGGTCTTATGGCTACACCTTC
len: 14; j_gene: TRBJ1-2; abundance: .; v_gene: TRBV20-1; d_gene: .; CDR3aa: CSARDVRFNYGYTF; CDR3nt: TGCAGTGCTAGAGATGTTCGGTTTAACTATGGCTACACCTTC
len: 15; j_gene: TRBJ2-5; abundance: .; v_gene: TRBV7-6; d_gene: .; CDR3aa: CASSFHFRLVETQYF; CDR3nt: TGTGCCAGCAGCTTCCATTTCCGACTGGTCGAGACCCAGTACTTC
len: 12; j_gene: TRBJ2-7; abundance: .; v_gene: TRBV13; d_gene: TRBD2; CDR3aa: CASSIAGTEQYF; CDR3nt: TGTGCCAGCAGCATAGCGGGGACCGAGCAGTACTTC
len: 15; j_gene: TRBJ2-1; abundance: few; v_gene: TRBV20-1; d_gene: TRBD2; CDR3aa: CSARDMKLAGIEQFF; CDR3nt: TGCAGTGCTAGAGATATGAAACTAGCGGGGATTGAGCAGTTCTTC
len: 17; j_gene: TRBJ1-1; abundance: few; v_gene: TRBV28; d_gene: TRBD1; CDR3aa: CASSLAQDRGMRTEAFF; CDR3nt: TGTGCCAGCAGTTTGGCCCAGGACAGGGGAATGAGAACTGAAGCTTTCTTT
len: 17; j_gene: TRBJ2-7; abundance: few; v_gene: TRBV10-3; d_gene: TRBD1; CDR3aa: CAISELFGTGASYEQYF; CDR3nt: TGTGCCATCAGTGAGCTTTTTGGGACAGGGGCTTCCTACGAGCAGTACTTC
len: 14; j_gene: TRBJ2-2; abundance: few; v_gene: TRBV6-5; d_gene: .; CDR3aa: CASSYRVYTGELFF; CDR3nt: TGTGCCAGCAGTTACAGGGTGTACACCGGGGAGCTGTTTTTT
len: 15; j_gene: TRBJ2-3; abundance: few; v_gene: TRBV15; d_gene: .; CDR3aa: CATRGADNSTDTQYF; CDR3nt: TGTGCCACCAGGGGGGCCGACAACAGCACAGATACGCAGTATTTT
len: 13; j_gene: TRBJ2-1; abundance: .; v_gene: TRBV5-6; d_gene: TRBD1; CDR3aa: CASSLQGVNEQFF; CDR3nt: TGTGCCAGCAGCTTGCAGGGGGTCAATGAGCAGTTCTTC
len: 19; j_gene: TRBJ2-1; abundance: few; v_gene: TRBV7-7; d_gene: .; CDR3aa: CASSLYPLWLGDTYNEQFF; CDR3nt: TGTGCCAGCAGCTTATACCCGTTGTGGTTGGGGGACACCTACAATGAGCAGTTCTTC
len: 15; j_gene: TRBJ2-7; abundance: few; v_gene: TRBV2; d_gene: .; CDR3aa: CATEGFPGRGYEQYF; CDR3nt: TGTGCCACCGAAGGGTTCCCAGGACGAGGGTACGAGCAGTACTTC
len: 14; j_gene: TRBJ2-1; abundance: few; v_gene: TRBV20-1; d_gene: .; CDR3aa: CSALGGQYNVEQFF; CDR3nt: TGCAGTGCCCTGGGAGGACAATACAATGTAGAGCAGTTCTTC
len: 16; j_gene: TRBJ1-5; abundance: .; v_gene: TRBV28; d_gene: .; CDR3aa: CASSLGLDGTYQPQHF; CDR3nt: TGTGCCAGCAGTTTGGGCCTCGACGGGACTTATCAGCCCCAGCATTTT
len: 15; j_gene: TRBJ2-1; abundance: .; v_gene: TRBV20-1; d_gene: TRBD2; CDR3aa: CSAPNLADSYNEQFF; CDR3nt: TGCAGTGCCCCAAATCTAGCGGACTCCTACAATGAGCAGTTCTTC
len: 15; j_gene: TRBJ2-5; abundance: .; v_gene: TRBV7-4; d_gene: .; CDR3aa: CASSLGPTSGETQYF; CDR3nt: TGTGCCAGCAGCTTAGGTCCTACCTCAGGGGAGACCCAGTACTTC
len: 15; j_gene: TRBJ1-5; abundance: few; v_gene: TRBV12-3/TRBV12-4; d_gene: .; CDR3aa: CASSFEGVGNQPQHF; CDR3nt: TGTGCCAGCAGTTTCGAGGGAGTGGGCAATCAGCCCCAGCATTTT
len: 13; j_gene: TRBJ2-1; abundance: many; v_gene: TRBV6-1; d_gene: .; CDR3aa: CASSATEGDEQFF; CDR3nt: TGTGCCAGCAGTGCCACAGAGGGGGATGAGCAGTTCTTC
len: 13; j_gene: TRBJ2-1; abundance: .; v_gene: TRBV7-6; d_gene: TRBD2; CDR3aa: CAGNVAGNDEQFF; CDR3nt: TGTGCCGGCAATGTAGCGGGGAATGATGAGCAGTTCTTC
len: 13; j_gene: TRBJ2-3; abundance: .; v_gene: TRBV20-1; d_gene: .; CDR3aa: CSAPWGETDTQYF; CDR3nt: TGCAGTGCTCCTTGGGGGGAGACAGATACGCAGTATTTT
len: 16; j_gene: TRBJ1-3; abundance: many; v_gene: TRBV4-2; d_gene: .; CDR3aa: CASSQDWSQTGNTIYF; CDR3nt: TGTGCCAGCAGCCAAGATTGGTCTCAGACTGGAAACACCATATATTTT
len: 13; j_gene: TRBJ1-1; abundance: few; v_gene: TRBV7-9; d_gene: .; CDR3aa: CASSSGGLTEAFF; CDR3nt: TGTGCCAGCAGTTCGGGGGGTCTCACTGAAGCTTTCTTT
len: 13; j_gene: TRBJ2-1; abundance: .; v_gene: TRBV29-1; d_gene: .; CDR3aa: CSVVQFSYNEQFF; CDR3nt: TGCAGCGTTGTACAGTTTTCCTACAATGAGCAGTTCTTC
len: 12; j_gene: TRBJ2-1; abundance: few; v_gene: TRBV2; d_gene: TRBD1; CDR3aa: CASKTGLNEQFF; CDR3nt: TGTGCCAGCAAGACAGGGCTCAATGAGCAGTTCTTC
len: 16; j_gene: TRBJ2-5; abundance: .; v_gene: TRBV6-5; d_gene: .; CDR3aa: CASSYSVLGIGETQYF; CDR3nt: TGTGCCAGCAGTTACTCCGTACTGGGGATCGGAGAGACCCAGTACTTC
len: 14; j_gene: TRBJ2-1; abundance: .; v_gene: TRBV29-1; d_gene: TRBD1; CDR3aa: CSVEEGRGLNEQFF; CDR3nt: TGCAGCGTGGAGGAAGGCAGGGGGCTCAATGAGCAGTTCTTC
len: 11; j_gene: TRBJ1-1; abundance: .; v_gene: TRBV12-3/TRBV12-4; d_gene: .; CDR3aa: CASTSAIVAFF; CDR3nt: TGTGCCAGCACCTCGGCTATAGTGGCTTTCTTT
len: 15; j_gene: TRBJ1-2; abundance: many; v_gene: TRBV7-6; d_gene: TRBD1; CDR3aa: CASSPSPGQGHGYTF; CDR3nt: TGTGCCAGCAGCCCAAGCCCAGGACAGGGGCATGGCTACACCTTC